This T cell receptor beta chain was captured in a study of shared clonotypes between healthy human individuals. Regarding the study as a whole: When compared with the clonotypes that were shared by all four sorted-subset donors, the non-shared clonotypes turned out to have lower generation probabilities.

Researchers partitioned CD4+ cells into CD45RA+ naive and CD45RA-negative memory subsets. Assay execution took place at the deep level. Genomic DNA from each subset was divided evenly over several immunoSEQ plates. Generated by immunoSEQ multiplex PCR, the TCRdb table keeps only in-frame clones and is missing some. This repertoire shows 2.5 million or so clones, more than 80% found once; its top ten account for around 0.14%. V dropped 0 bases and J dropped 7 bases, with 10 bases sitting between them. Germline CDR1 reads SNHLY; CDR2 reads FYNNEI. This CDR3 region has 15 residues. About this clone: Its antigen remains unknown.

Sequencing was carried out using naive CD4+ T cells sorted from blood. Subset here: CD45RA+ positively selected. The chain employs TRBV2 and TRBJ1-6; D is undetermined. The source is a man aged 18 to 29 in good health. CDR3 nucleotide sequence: TGTGCCAGCAGTGAAGCTAGTCCCGTAAATTCACCCCTCCACTTT. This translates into CASSEASPVNSPLHF.